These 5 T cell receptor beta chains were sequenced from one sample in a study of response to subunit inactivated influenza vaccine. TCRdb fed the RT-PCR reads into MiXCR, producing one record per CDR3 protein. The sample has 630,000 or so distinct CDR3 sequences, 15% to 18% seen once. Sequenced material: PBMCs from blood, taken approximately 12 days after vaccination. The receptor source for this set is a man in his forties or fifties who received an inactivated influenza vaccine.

In DNA, the CDR3 is TGTGCCACGCAGGGTCCAGACCCCTACGAGCAGTACTTC. Protein product: CATQGPDPYEQYF. The chain employs TRBV24-1 and TRBJ2-7, with D possibly being TRBD1 (5 bases). The V end was cut by 10 bases, the J end by 2 bases, with 14 bases between. This CDR3 has 13 amino acids. Germline V gene sequence: CDR1 KGHDR, CDR2 SFDVKD.

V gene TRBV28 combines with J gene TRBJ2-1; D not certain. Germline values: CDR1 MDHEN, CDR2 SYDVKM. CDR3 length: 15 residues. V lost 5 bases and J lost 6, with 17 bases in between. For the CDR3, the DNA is TGTGCCAGCAGTCCCCGGGCCAGCAAGGGCAATGAGCAGTTCTTC. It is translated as CASSPRASKGNEQFF. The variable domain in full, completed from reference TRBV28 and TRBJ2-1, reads DVKVTQSSRYLVKRTGEKVFLECVQDMDHENMFWYRQDPGLGLRLIYFSYDVKMKEKGDIPEGYSVSREKKERFSLILESASTNQTSMYLCASSPRASKGNEQFFGPGTRLTVL.

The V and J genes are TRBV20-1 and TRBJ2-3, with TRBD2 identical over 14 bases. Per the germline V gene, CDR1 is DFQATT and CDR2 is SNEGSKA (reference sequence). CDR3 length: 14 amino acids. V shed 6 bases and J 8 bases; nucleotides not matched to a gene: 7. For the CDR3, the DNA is TGCAGTGCCAGACTAGCGGGGGGGCCCGCTACGCAGTATTTT. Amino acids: CSARLAGGPATQYF.

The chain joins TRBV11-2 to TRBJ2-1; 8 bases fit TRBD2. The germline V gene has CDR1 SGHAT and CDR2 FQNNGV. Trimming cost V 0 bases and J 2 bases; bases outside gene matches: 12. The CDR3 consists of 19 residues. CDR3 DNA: TGTGCCAGCAGCTTAGAGGGTTGGGTCAGCGGGAGAGCCTACAATGAGCAGTTCTTC. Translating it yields CASSLEGWVSGRAYNEQFF.

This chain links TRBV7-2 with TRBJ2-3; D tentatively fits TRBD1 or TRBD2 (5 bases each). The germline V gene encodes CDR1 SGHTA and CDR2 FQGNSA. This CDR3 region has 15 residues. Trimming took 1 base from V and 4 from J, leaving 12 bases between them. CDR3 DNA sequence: TGTGCCAGCAGCTTAGGACGATTGGGGGCAGATACGCAGTATTTT. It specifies CASSLGRLGADTQYF.